The 14 T cell receptor beta chains below all came from one sample that was sequenced in a study of T-cell reconstitution after alpha-beta-depleted transplantation in children. This sample's TCRbeta library carried unique molecular identifier barcodes. TCRdb passed the PCR reads through MiXCR, listing each CDR3 protein once. The sample yields roughly 100,000 distinct CDR3 sequences, roughly 7.6% seen once. This material consisted of PBMCs, taken before TCRalphabeta/CD19-depleted stem cell transplant. The receptor set was obtained from a boy aged 2-9 years with acute lymphoblastic leukemia, due to receive a stem cell transplant.

This clonotype showed up many times. At one of its ends the junction is not consistent with the germline gene, which may arise from a read error. The rearrangement joins TRBV12-3 or TRBV12-4 to TRBJ2-1, with TRBD2 identical over 9 bases. The length of the CDR3 is 14 residues. Here the CDR3 DNA reads TGTGCCAGCAGTGTAGCGGGGGCCTACAATGAGCAGTTCTTC. This gives the protein CASSVAGAYNEQFF.

This clonotype was counted at least ten times. V usage is TRBV2 and J usage is TRBJ1-5; no firm D call. Germline V gene data show CDR1 as SNHLY and CDR2 as FYNNEI. This CDR3 has 15 residues. V dropped 6 bases and J dropped 0 bases, with 12 bases sitting between them. The chain's CDR3 is CASRTATISNQPQHF. The CDR3, as DNA: TGTGCCAGCAGAACAGCTACTATTAGCAATCAGCCCCAGCATTTT.

V is TRBV6-1 and J is TRBJ1-1; D is unclear. The CDR3 is 14 amino acids. Germline V gene sequence: CDR1 MNHNS, CDR2 SASEGT. V was trimmed by 6 bases and J by 0 bases, leaving 11 bases between them. The CDR3 loop is CASRRESLNTEAFF. CDR3 coding DNA: TGTGCCAGCAGGCGGGAGAGTCTGAACACTGAAGCTTTCTTT.

This clonotype came up many times. V usage is TRBV20-1 and J usage is TRBJ2-3, with a possible D match to TRBD2 (6 bases). The germline V and J ends were trimmed by 0 bases and 5 bases, with 12 bases remaining between them. The CDR3 runs to 14 residues. The germline V gene encodes CDR1 DFQATT and CDR2 SNEGSKA (reference sequence). The CDR3: CSARDPGVRDTQYF. The CDR3 DNA is TGCAGTGCTAGAGATCCGGGGGTTCGAGATACGCAGTATTTT.

This clonotype showed up just a few times. This chain links TRBV29-1 with TRBJ2-2, with TRBD1 identical over 7 bases. This CDR3 spans 15 amino acids. V lost 1 base, J lost 3 bases, and 5 bases stayed unmatched. The germline V gene has CDR1 SQVTM and CDR2 ANQGSEA. As DNA, the CDR3 is TGCAGCGTTGAAGCCGGGACAGTCCACACCGGGGAGCTGTTTTTT. This codes for CSVEAGTVHTGELFF.

This clonotype appeared many times. The gene calls are TRBV7-2 and TRBJ2-3; the match to TRBD2 covers 7 bases. The germline V gene encodes CDR1 SGHTA and CDR2 FQGNSA. The CDR3 loop spans 17 amino acids. With V trimmed by 1 base and J by 1 base, 8 bases remained unmatched. DNA of the CDR3: TGTGCCAGCAGCTTAGGTATTAGCGGGTATCGCACAGATACGCAGTATTTT. Its protein is CASSLGISGYRTDTQYF.

This clonotype was counted many times. V usage is TRBV20-1 and J usage is TRBJ2-1; TRBD2 aligns across 11 bases. Germline CDR1 DFQATT, CDR2 SNEGSKA (reference sequence). The CDR3 totals 16 residues. V lost 5 bases to trimming and J lost 9 bases; unmatched junction nucleotides: 15. In DNA, the CDR3 is TGCAGTGCTGCGTTAATAGCGGGGGGGCATAATTCTGAGCAGTTCTTC. Translating gives CSAALIAGGHNSEQFF.

This clonotype was observed many times. The chain is built from TRBV5-1 and TRBJ1-3, with D maybe TRBD1 (5 bases). The CDR3 is 15 residues long. V was pared by 4 bases and J by 3 bases, with 14 bases between. CDR1 is SGHRS and CDR2 is YFSETQ in the germline V gene. The CDR3 bases are TGCGCCAGCAGCAATGGCGGGGGTAATGGAAACACCATATATTTT. Its translation is CASSNGGGNGNTIYF.

This clonotype was found a few times. This chain connects TRBV7-9 to TRBJ2-5, with D maybe TRBD2 (6 bases). V gave up 7 bases and J gave up 4 bases, with 16 bases separating them. Germline assignment: CDR1 SEHNR and CDR2 FQNEAQ (reference sequence). CDR3 length: 14 residues. The CDR3 protein is CASNSAGFAETQYF. CDR3 DNA sequence: TGTGCCAGCAACTCCGCGGGGTTTGCAGAGACCCAGTACTTC.

This clonotype was detected only a few times. The CDR3 nucleotides read TGTGCCACCAGCAGGCCCGGGACCGTGGGGTCCGATACGCAGTATTTT. It encodes CATSRPGTVGSDTQYF. The chain employs TRBV15 and TRBJ2-3, with D perhaps matching TRBD1 or TRBD2 (5 bases each). The CDR3 is made up of 16 amino acids. Germline V gene lookup returns CDR1 LNHNV and CDR2 YYDKDF (reference sequence). V shed 3 bases and J shed 6 bases, with 19 bases lying between them. Using reference TRBV15 and TRBJ2-3 for the parts outside the CDR3, the full variable domain is DAMVIQNPRYQVTQFGKPVTLSCSQTLNHNVMYWYQQKSSQAPKLLFHYYDKDFNNEADTPDNFQSRRPNTSFCFLDIRSPGLGDTAMYLCATSRPGTVGSDTQYFGPGTRLTVL.

In nucleotides, the CDR3 is TGTGCCAGCAGTTGGGGGGTCTACGAGCAGTACTTC. Protein sequence: CASSWGVYEQYF. The chain uses TRBV6-2 or TRBV6-3 and TRBJ2-7; perhaps TRBD2 as D (6 bases). This CDR3 is built from 12 residues. V was trimmed by 4 bases and J by 3 bases, leaving 7 bases between them. Germline CDR1 MNHEY, CDR2 SVGEGT.

This clonotype was found a few times. The rearrangement links TRBV7-2 to TRBJ1-1, with D possibly matching TRBD1 (5 bases). CDR1 is SGHTA, CDR2 FQGNSA, per germline. There are 14 residues in the CDR3. With 5 bases removed from V and 3 bases from J, the gap between germline ends came to 13 bases. The CDR3 sequence is CASSPPGTHTEAFF. The DNA for the CDR3 is TGTGCCAGCAGCCCCCCAGGGACCCACACTGAAGCTTTCTTT.

This clonotype has only a few counts. The V and J genes are TRBV3-1 and TRBJ1-2; D unresolved. The V gene's germline CDR1 is LGHDT and CDR2 YNNKEL (reference sequence). The CDR3 consists of 15 residues. V lost 0 bases to trimming and J lost 4 bases, with 12 bases between them. The CDR3 DNA reads TGTGCCAGCAGCCAAGACCCGGGTTCCGGCTATGGCTACACCTTC. It translates to CASSQDPGSGYGYTF.

This clonotype has a handful of counts. The chain joins TRBV20-1 to TRBJ1-2, with 8 bases matching TRBD1. V lost 0 bases and J lost 7; bases outside the gene matches: 10. The germline CDR1 and CDR2 sequences are DFQATT and SNEGSKA (reference sequence). This CDR3 comprises 15 residues. The CDR3 loop reads CSARDTQGVPLGYTF. The CDR3 DNA sequence: TGCAGTGCTAGAGATACACAGGGGGTGCCGCTTGGCTACACCTTC.